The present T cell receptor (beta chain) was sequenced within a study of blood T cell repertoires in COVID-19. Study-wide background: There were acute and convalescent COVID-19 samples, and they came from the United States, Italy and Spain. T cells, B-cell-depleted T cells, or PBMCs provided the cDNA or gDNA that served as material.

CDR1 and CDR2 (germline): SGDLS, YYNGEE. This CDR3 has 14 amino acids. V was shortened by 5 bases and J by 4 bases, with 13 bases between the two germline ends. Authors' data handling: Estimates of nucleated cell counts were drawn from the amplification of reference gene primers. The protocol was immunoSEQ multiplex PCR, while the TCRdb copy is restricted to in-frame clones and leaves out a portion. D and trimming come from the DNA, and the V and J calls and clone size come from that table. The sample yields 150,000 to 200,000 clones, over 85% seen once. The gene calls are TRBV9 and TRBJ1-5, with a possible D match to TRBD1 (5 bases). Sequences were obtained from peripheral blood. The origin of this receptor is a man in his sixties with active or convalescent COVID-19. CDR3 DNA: TGTGCCAGCAGTGCGGGGGTATCAAATCAGCCCCAGCATTTT. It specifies CASSAGVSNQPQHF.